These 30 T cell receptor beta chains originate from one sample sequenced in a study of T cell responses to AZD1222 COVID-19 vaccine. The protocol was immunoSEQ multiplex PCR, while the TCRdb copy is restricted to in-frame clones and leaves out a portion. The sample has tens of thousands of clones; about 94% are singletons. This specimen was peripheral blood, taken 28 days after the second AZD1222 dose. The receptors originated from an adult who received the AZD1222 COVID-19 vaccine.

The chain combines TRBV2 with TRBJ2-7; D not resolved. The germline V gene encodes CDR1 SNHLY and CDR2 FYNNEI. The CDR3 runs to 13 residues. The V end lost 7 bases, the J end lost 0 bases, and 10 bases lay between the germline ends. CDR3 DNA: TGTGCCAGCACTCGCAGAACCTCCTACGAGCAGTACTTC. This gives the protein CASTRRTSYEQYF.

This chain links TRBV18 with TRBJ1-4; D is unresolved. Trimming stripped 3 bases from V and 8 bases from J, with 10 bases between. The CDR3 is made up of 13 amino acids. From germline, CDR1 is KGHSH and CDR2 LQKENI. The CDR3 coding sequence is TGTGCCAGCTCACCCTTGGAAGGGGAAAAACTGTTTTTT. Translation: CASSPLEGEKLFF.

V is TRBV5-1 and J is TRBJ1-1; 8 bases fit TRBD1. The junction had 6 bases not matched to a gene; V was cut back by 4 bases and J by 1 base. The CDR3 sequence is 15 residues long. Germline V lookup: CDR1 SGHRS, CDR2 YFSETQ. CDR3 DNA: TGCGCCAGCAGCGCCATAACAGGGGGGAACACTGAAGCTTTCTTT. Protein sequence: CASSAITGGNTEAFF.

The chain is built from TRBV6-1 and TRBJ1-4; D not certain. Trimming cost V 4 bases and J 4 bases, with 16 bases left between them. The CDR3 runs 16 residues. Germline V CDR1 and CDR2: MNHNS, SASEGT. The DNA for the CDR3 is TGTGCCAGCAGTGGTCTTGACAACATAATTAATGAAAAACTGTTTTTT. Translation gives CASSGLDNIINEKLFF.

A single count supports this clone. V is TRBV7-9 and J is TRBJ2-7; D is perhaps TRBD2 (5 bases). The germline V and J ends were trimmed by 0 bases and 4 bases, with 10 bases remaining between them. CDR3 size: 14 residues. In germline, CDR1 is SEHNR, CDR2 FQNEAQ (reference sequence). Here the CDR3 reads CASSLAVGNYEQYF. CDR3 bases: TGTGCCAGCAGCTTAGCAGTCGGGAATTACGAGCAGTACTTC.

The chain couples TRBV4-2 to TRBJ2-2, with D possibly matching TRBD1 (6 bases). Trimming took off 4 bases at V and 2 bases at J, with 14 bases between the two ends. CDR1 LGHNA and CDR2 YNFKEQ come from the germline V gene. CDR3 length: 16 amino acids. Written as DNA, the CDR3 is TGTGCCAGCAGCCTCTCCCAGGGGTCTAACACCGGGGAGCTGTTTTTT. This sequence encodes CASSLSQGSNTGELFF.

The chain couples TRBV14 to TRBJ2-1; no clear D. This CDR3 spans 13 amino acids. Trimming took off 1 base at V and 9 bases at J, with 10 bases between the two ends. Germline loops: CDR1 SGHDN, CDR2 FVKESK. Here the CDR3 reads CASSQVLVGEQFF. The CDR3 coding sequence is TGTGCCAGCAGCCAAGTATTGGTCGGTGAGCAGTTCTTC.

The rearrangement joins TRBV15 to TRBJ1-1, with D unclear. The CDR3 is made up of 15 amino acids. V dropped 3 bases and J dropped 0 bases, with 11 bases sitting between them. Per germline, CDR1 LNHNV and CDR2 YYDKDF (reference sequence). CDR3 residues: CATSSRRRLNTEAFF. The CDR3 DNA sequence: TGTGCCACCAGCAGTCGACGGAGATTGAACACTGAAGCTTTCTTT.

The chain couples TRBV2 to TRBJ2-1; 7 bases fit TRBD2. CDR3 length equals 14 residues. Looked up from germline, CDR1 is SNHLY and CDR2 is FYNNEI. Trimming at V came to 6 bases and at J to 4 bases, leaving 6 bases not matched to a gene. This chain's CDR3 is CASRGLADYNEQFF. Here the CDR3 DNA reads TGTGCCAGCAGGGGCCTAGCGGATTACAATGAGCAGTTCTTC.

The chain links TRBV5-8 to TRBJ1-5; 8 bases are a match to TRBD1. V gave up 4 bases and J gave up 3 bases; unmatched junction bases: 9. Germline CDR1 and CDR2: SGHTS and YDEGEE. This CDR3 spans 16 amino acids. The CDR3: CASSHKTGADNQPQHF. The CDR3 DNA reads TGTGCCAGCAGCCACAAGACAGGGGCGGACAATCAGCCCCAGCATTTT.

The V and J genes are TRBV19 and TRBJ1-5, with a tentative D call TRBD1 (5 bases). Germline CDR1 reads LNHDA; CDR2 reads SQIVND (reference sequence). The V end lost 4 bases, the J end lost 6 bases, and 10 bases lay between the germline ends. This CDR3 region has 13 residues. The CDR3 region is CASSNVGGQPQHF. CDR3 coding DNA: TGTGCCAGTAGTAATGTGGGGGGTCAGCCCCAGCATTTT.

The chain joins TRBV5-1 to TRBJ1-2; no clear D gene. Germline V gene lookup returns CDR1 SGHRS and CDR2 YFSETQ. Deletions cut 5 bases from V and 2 bases from J, with 16 bases between. This CDR3 has 15 amino acids. CDR3 DNA: TGCGCCAGCAGTCCGTCCTGGACCCCCAACTATGGCTACACCTTC. It specifies CASSPSWTPNYGYTF.

J is TRBJ1-2 and V is TRBV28, with 7 positions matching TRBD1. The V gene's germline CDR1 is MDHEN and CDR2 SYDVKM. The junction had 3 bases not matched to a gene; V was cut back by 3 bases and J by 5 bases. The CDR3 runs to 13 residues. In DNA, the CDR3 is TGTGCCAGCAGTTTCGACAGGGAGTATGGCTACACCTTC. Encoded protein: CASSFDREYGYTF.

This clone was found once. The chain employs TRBV10-3 and TRBJ1-2; D remains unclear. Per germline, CDR1 ENHRY and CDR2 SYGVKD. There are 15 residues in the CDR3. V dropped 1 base and J dropped 1 base, with 10 bases sitting between them. This CDR3 reads CAISEYMESNYGYTF. The DNA for the CDR3 is TGTGCCATCAGTGAGTATATGGAGAGTAACTATGGCTACACCTTC.

DNA for the CDR3: TGTGCCAGCAGCCTGGGGATGGTTGACGAGCAGTACTTC. It yields the protein CASSLGMVDEQYF. V and J are TRBV5-4 and TRBJ2-7; no reliable D call. The germline V gene has CDR1 SGHNT and CDR2 YYREEE (reference sequence). CDR3 length: 13 residues. V shed 4 bases and J shed 5 bases, with 13 bases lying between them.

This clone has just a few counts. The chain employs TRBV14 and TRBJ2-7; possibly TRBD1 or TRBD2 for D (6 bases each). This CDR3 contains 13 residues. From germline, CDR1 is SGHDN and CDR2 FVKESK. V was shortened by 3 bases and J by 2 bases, with 8 bases between the two germline ends. The CDR3 coding sequence is TGTGCCAGCAGCCAGGGGGGCCCCTACGAGCAGTACTTC. Encoded protein: CASSQGGPYEQYF.

This chain joins TRBV10-3 and TRBJ2-3, with D possibly TRBD2 on 6 matching bases. The CDR3 has 14 residues. The germline CDR1 and CDR2 sequences are ENHRY and SYGVKD. Deletions cut 4 bases from V and 6 bases from J, with 14 bases between. CDR3: CAISVGGPGDTQYF. The CDR3 coding sequence is TGTGCCATCAGTGTGGGGGGTCCTGGGGATACGCAGTATTTT.

V is TRBV6-1 and J is TRBJ2-1; the match to TRBD2 covers 10 bases. The CDR3 extends over 17 amino acids. J gave up 0 bases and V 3 bases, and 5 bases lay outside the gene matches. Germline V CDR1 and CDR2: MNHNS, SASEGT. The DNA for the CDR3 is TGTGCCAGCAGTGACAGAGCGGGGGGGTACTCCTACAATGAGCAGTTCTTC. Protein: CASSDRAGGYSYNEQFF.

This chain joins TRBV10-2 and TRBJ1-6, with D possibly matching TRBD1 (5 bases). The CDR3 runs 15 residues. V was trimmed by 6 bases and J by 10 bases, leaving 19 bases between them. CDR1 is WSHSY and CDR2 is SAAADI in the germline V gene. The CDR3 DNA follows: TGCGCCAGCAGCCCCACCGGGACCGCGGGGTCACCCCTCCACTTT. Its protein is CASSPTGTAGSPLHF.

The chain uses TRBV7-2 and TRBJ2-5, with 16 bases identical to TRBD2. Germline trimming cut 2 bases from V and 4 bases from J; bases unmatched to any gene: 7. The CDR3 is made up of 18 amino acids. CDR1 is SGHTA, CDR2 FQGNSA, per germline. CDR3 amino acids: CASSLSSGTSGGAETQYF. The CDR3 DNA sequence: TGTGCCAGCAGCTTATCATCCGGGACTAGCGGGGGGGCAGAGACCCAGTACTTC.

As concerns this clone: The sample carries other DNA sequences with the same CDR3. This chain links TRBV7-2 with TRBJ2-5, with D perhaps TRBD1 (6 bases). Trimming left V 1 base short and J 1 base short, with 7 bases between. The CDR3 spans 14 residues. CDR1 and CDR2 (germline): SGHTA, FQGNSA. The CDR3 is CASSLGTAQETQYF. In DNA, the CDR3 is TGTGCCAGCAGCTTAGGGACAGCCCAAGAGACCCAGTACTTC.

V and J are TRBV27 and TRBJ1-1; TRBD1 is a possible D gene (5 bases). V gave up 3 bases and J gave up 3 bases, with 11 bases separating them. CDR3 size: 14 residues. Looked up from germline, CDR1 is MNHEY and CDR2 is SMNVEV (reference sequence). The CDR3: CASSFSGPDTEAFF. CDR3 sequence (DNA): TGTGCCAGCAGTTTTTCAGGGCCTGACACTGAAGCTTTCTTT.

This clone came up a few times. V is TRBV5-6 and J is TRBJ1-2, with a tentative D call TRBD1 (6 bases). The germline CDR1 and CDR2 sequences are SGHDT and YYEEEE. The CDR3 is 17 residues long. Trimming stripped 1 base from V and 3 bases from J, with 19 bases between. CDR3 in DNA: TGTGCCAGCAGCTTGAGTGTCCAGGGGCGCTTCTACTATGGCTACACCTTC. Translated: CASSLSVQGRFYYGYTF.

Note on this clone: The junction does not match germline at one end; this may be a read error. In nucleotides, the CDR3 is TGTGCCAGTAGTATGGTGACAGATAACTCACCCCTCCACTTT. It specifies CASSMVTDNSPLHF. The chain links TRBV19 to TRBJ1-6; a possible D gene is TRBD1 (5 bases). The germline CDR1 and CDR2 sequences are LNHDA and SQIVND (reference sequence). The CDR3 extends over 14 amino acids.

The chain joins TRBV30 to TRBJ1-5; tentative D call: TRBD1 (6 bases). Between the trimmed V and J ends, which lost 3 bases and 3 bases, there was a span of 15 bases. Germline loops: CDR1 GTSNPN, CDR2 SVGIG (reference sequence). This CDR3 spans 15 amino acids. This CDR3 reads CAWRTRGGNNQPQHF. CDR3 nucleotide sequence: TGTGCCTGGAGAACTAGGGGGGGCAACAATCAGCCCCAGCATTTT.

In this sample, this clone turned up once. The gene calls are TRBV9 and TRBJ2-3; 10 positions match TRBD2. Germline V CDR1 and CDR2: SGDLS, YYNGEE. The CDR3 runs 16 residues. V trimming: 2 bases; J trimming: 11 bases; junction bases outside the gene matches: 14. CDR3 nucleotides: TGTGCCAGCAGCGTTACTAGCGGGACCCTAACTGGGTTGCAGTATTTT. Its translation is CASSVTSGTLTGLQYF.

The J gene is TRBJ1-2, the V gene TRBV27; unclear D gene. Germline V lookup: CDR1 MNHEY, CDR2 SMNVEV (reference sequence). Deletions cut 5 bases from V and 8 bases from J, with 21 bases between. CDR3 length: 15 residues. CDR3 sequence (DNA): TGTGCCAGCAGTCCTACTGGAGAAGATTGGCGGGGCTACACCTTC. Protein: CASSPTGEDWRGYTF.

J is TRBJ1-1 and V is TRBV7-3; D not certain. This CDR3 region has 14 residues. The germline V gene encodes CDR1 SGHTA and CDR2 FQGTGA. V gave up 4 bases and J gave up 0 bases, with 9 bases separating them. The CDR3 DNA reads as TGTGCCAGCAGCTCGAAGGGAATGAACACTGAAGCTTTCTTT. Translating gives CASSSKGMNTEAFF. Together with reference TRBV7-3 and TRBJ1-1, the CDR3 gives the full variable domain: GAGVSQTPSNKVTEKGKYVELRCDPISGHTALYWYRQSLGQGPEFLIYFQGTGAADDSGLPNDRFFAVRPEGSVSTLKIQRTERGDSAVYLCASSSKGMNTEAFFGQGTRLTVV.

CDR3 in amino acids: CASSEYGLDYGYTF. For the CDR3, the DNA is TGTGCCAGCAGTGAATATGGGCTGGACTATGGCTACACCTTC. The chain uses TRBV25-1 and TRBJ1-2, with no clear D. Trimming cost V 0 bases and J 3 bases, with 8 bases left between them. The CDR3 contains 14 residues. Germline V lookup: CDR1 MGHDK, CDR2 SYGVNS.

V usage is TRBV5-8 and J usage is TRBJ2-7, with 8 positions matching TRBD1. The CDR3 is 15 amino acids. Germline assignment: CDR1 SGHTS and CDR2 YDEGEE. Trimming removed 0 bases from V and 4 bases from J; junction bases left unmatched: 6. CDR3 region: CASSLAGTGSYEQYF. CDR3 coding DNA: TGTGCCAGCAGCTTGGCCGGGACAGGTTCTTACGAGCAGTACTTC.